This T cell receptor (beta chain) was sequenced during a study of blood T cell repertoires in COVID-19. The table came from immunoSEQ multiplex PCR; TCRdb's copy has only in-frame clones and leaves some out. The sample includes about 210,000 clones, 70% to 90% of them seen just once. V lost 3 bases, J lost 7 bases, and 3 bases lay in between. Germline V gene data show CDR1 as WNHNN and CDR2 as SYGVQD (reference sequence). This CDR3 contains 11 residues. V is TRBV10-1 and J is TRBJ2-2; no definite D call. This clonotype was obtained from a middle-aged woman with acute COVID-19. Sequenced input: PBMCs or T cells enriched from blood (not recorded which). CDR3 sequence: CASSDFGELFF. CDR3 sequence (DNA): TGCGCCAGCAGTGACTTCGGGGAGCTGTTTTTT.